This TCR beta chain emerged from a study of tumor-infiltrating lymphocytes in primary liver carcinoma. V was clipped by 7 bases and J by 0 bases, with 16 bases between them. The CDR3 loop spans 16 amino acids. Germline V CDR1 and CDR2: MNHNS, SASEGT. The investigators made TCR beta cDNA from roughly 460 ng total RNA, using a constant-region primer. Researchers made the TCR beta libraries by running three nested multiplex PCR rounds with slightly modified ARM-PCR. A C-beta reverse primer and TRBV1-TRBV30 forward primers served in each of the first two PCR rounds, at approximately 10 cycles apiece. TCRdb processed the multiplex PCR reads anew with MiXCR; each CDR3 protein has one entry. This sample carries 95,000 to 100,000 distinct CDR3 sequences, about 67% of them seen once, and the ten largest clones take roughly 12%. Investigators took RNA and DNA out together from about 19-30 mg of unsorted bulk tissue.

The rearrangement joins TRBV6-1 to TRBJ2-4, with D possibly being TRBD1 (6 bases). The sequenced material came from liver tumor tissue from sampling region 2. Indicated subset: tumor region T2, inferior pole. The origin of this receptor is an older woman with primary liver carcinoma and hepatitis B virus infection. This CDR3 is CASTREGELAKNIQYF. The CDR3, as DNA: TGTGCCAGCACACGAGAGGGGGAGCTAGCCAAAAACATTCAGTACTTC.